A selection of T cell receptor beta chains follows, all from one sample in a study of T cell changes during pregnancy in multiple sclerosis. Generated by immunoSEQ multiplex PCR, the TCRdb table keeps only in-frame clones and is missing some. The profile shows tens of thousands of clones, 90% to 95% of them singletons. The specimen comprised peripheral blood, sampled after pregnancy. These receptors all stem from a female donor in good health, enrolled as a control in a pregnancy study. Both conserved end residues are part of each CDR3. The D gene is left open where the match is weak. Where a row states a size, it is once, few, many or the class of an expanded clone; other rows omit it.

clone_size: once; d_call: TRBD1; j_call: TRBJ1-5; v_call: TRBV5-1; cdr3_aa: CASSYRGGNQPQHF; cdr3_nt: TGCGCCAGCAGTTACAGGGGTGGCAATCAGCCCCAGCATTTT
clone_size: once; d_call: -; j_call: TRBJ2-1; v_call: TRBV9; cdr3_aa: CASSVVGLPYNEQFF; cdr3_nt: TGTGCCAGCAGCGTAGTGGGGCTACCCTACAATGAGCAGTTCTTC
clone_size: -; d_call: TRBD1; j_call: TRBJ1-5; v_call: TRBV18; cdr3_aa: CASSPPPRTGVYSNQPQHF; cdr3_nt: TGTGCCAGCTCACCCCCCCCCAGGACAGGGGTTTATAGCAATCAGCCCCAGCATTTT
clone_size: -; d_call: -; j_call: TRBJ2-7; v_call: TRBV27; cdr3_aa: CASSYSGTNYEQYF; cdr3_nt: TGTGCCAGCAGTTACTCCGGGACAAACTACGAGCAGTACTTC
clone_size: -; d_call: TRBD1; j_call: TRBJ1-2; v_call: TRBV6-4; cdr3_aa: CATYSDRAHGYTF; cdr3_nt: TGTGCCACTTATTCCGACAGGGCCCATGGCTACACCTTC
clone_size: -; d_call: -; j_call: TRBJ1-6; v_call: TRBV28; cdr3_aa: CASSPGGASYNSPLHF; cdr3_nt: TGTGCCAGCAGTCCCGGGGGGGCCTCCTATAATTCACCCCTCCACTTT
clone_size: -; d_call: TRBD1; j_call: TRBJ2-5; v_call: TRBV7-2; cdr3_aa: CASSPRTGGPWAQYF; cdr3_nt: TGTGCCAGCAGCCCGCGGACAGGCGGACCTTGGGCCCAGTACTTC
clone_size: -; d_call: -; j_call: TRBJ1-1; v_call: TRBV28; cdr3_aa: CASSFGFTEAFF; cdr3_nt: TGTGCCAGCAGTTTCGGGTTCACTGAAGCTTTCTTT
clone_size: -; d_call: -; j_call: TRBJ1-5; v_call: TRBV7-6; cdr3_aa: CASSLWGGLGPSNQPQHF; cdr3_nt: TGTGCCAGCAGCCTATGGGGGGGCCTCGGTCCTAGCAATCAGCCCCAGCATTTT
clone_size: -; d_call: -; j_call: TRBJ1-2; v_call: TRBV5-6; cdr3_aa: CASSSGVDYGYTF; cdr3_nt: TGTGCCAGCAGCTCAGGGGTAGACTATGGCTACACCTTC
clone_size: -; d_call: -; j_call: TRBJ1-1; v_call: TRBV4-1; cdr3_aa: CASSQGLLNTEAFF; cdr3_nt: TGCGCCAGCAGCCAGGGACTCCTGAACACTGAAGCTTTCTTT
clone_size: -; d_call: -; j_call: TRBJ1-3; v_call: TRBV2; cdr3_aa: CASSPSGTSSGNTIYF; cdr3_nt: TGTGCCAGCAGTCCCTCCGGGACAAGCTCTGGAAACACCATATATTTT
clone_size: -; d_call: TRBD1; j_call: TRBJ1-1; v_call: TRBV10-3; cdr3_aa: CAISDGRGMTEAFF; cdr3_nt: TGTGCCATCAGTGATGGCAGGGGGATGACTGAAGCTTTCTTT
clone_size: -; d_call: -; j_call: TRBJ1-1; v_call: TRBV4-3; cdr3_aa: CASSDDSLNTEAFF; cdr3_nt: TGCGCCAGCAGCGACGACAGTTTGAACACTGAAGCTTTCTTT
clone_size: few; d_call: -; j_call: TRBJ1-3; v_call: TRBV6-1; cdr3_aa: CASSEGPLNSGNTIYF; cdr3_nt: TGTGCCAGCAGTGAAGGGCCCCTGAACTCTGGAAACACCATATATTTT
clone_size: -; d_call: -; j_call: TRBJ2-2; v_call: TRBV5-4; cdr3_aa: CASSSGTYNTGELFF; cdr3_nt: TGTGCCAGCAGCTCCGGGACATACAACACCGGGGAGCTGTTTTTT
clone_size: -; d_call: -; j_call: TRBJ2-3; v_call: TRBV5-1; cdr3_aa: CASSLDGGSTDTQYF; cdr3_nt: TGCGCCAGCAGCTTGGACGGTGGTAGCACAGATACGCAGTATTTT
clone_size: -; d_call: -; j_call: TRBJ2-1; v_call: TRBV9; cdr3_aa: CASSDGGVHEQFF; cdr3_nt: TGTGCCAGCAGCGATGGTGGTGTACACGAGCAGTTCTTC
clone_size: once; d_call: -; j_call: TRBJ2-6; v_call: TRBV29-1; cdr3_aa: CSVGSGRASGANVLTF; cdr3_nt: TGCAGCGTCGGTTCCGGCAGGGCCTCTGGGGCCAACGTCCTGACTTTC
clone_size: -; d_call: TRBD1; j_call: TRBJ1-6; v_call: TRBV2; cdr3_aa: CASSGGLSSYNSPLHF; cdr3_nt: TGTGCCAGCTCAGGGGGGCTAAGCTCCTATAATTCACCCCTCCACTTT
clone_size: few; d_call: -; j_call: TRBJ1-1; v_call: TRBV11-3; cdr3_aa: CASSGTNTEAFF; cdr3_nt: TGTGCCAGCAGCGGGACTAACACTGAAGCTTTCTTT
clone_size: -; d_call: -; j_call: TRBJ2-7; v_call: TRBV7-2; cdr3_aa: CASSSRDNPYEQYF; cdr3_nt: TGTGCCAGCAGCTCCCGGGACAATCCCTACGAGCAGTACTTC
clone_size: -; d_call: -; j_call: TRBJ1-5; v_call: TRBV7-8; cdr3_aa: CASSGGREDQPQHF; cdr3_nt: TGTGCCAGCAGCGGGGGCAGGGAAGATCAGCCCCAGCATTTT
clone_size: -; d_call: -; j_call: TRBJ1-1; v_call: TRBV10-3; cdr3_aa: CAISEGTTPHNTEAFF; cdr3_nt: TGTGCCATCAGTGAAGGGACAACCCCTCATAACACTGAAGCTTTCTTT
clone_size: -; d_call: TRBD1; j_call: TRBJ2-2; v_call: TRBV2; cdr3_aa: CASRPGTEFTGELFF; cdr3_nt: TGTGCCAGCAGACCGGGGACAGAATTTACCGGGGAGCTGTTTTTT
clone_size: -; d_call: -; j_call: TRBJ2-7; v_call: TRBV18; cdr3_aa: CASSTQGGPSYEQYF; cdr3_nt: TGTGCCAGCTCAACTCAAGGCGGCCCCTCCTACGAGCAGTACTTC
clone_size: once; d_call: TRBD1; j_call: TRBJ1-6; v_call: TRBV6-1; cdr3_aa: CASRLDRVHSPLHF; cdr3_nt: TGTGCCAGCAGACTAGACAGGGTACATTCACCCCTCCACTTT
clone_size: few; d_call: -; j_call: TRBJ1-1; v_call: TRBV7-9; cdr3_aa: CASSSHSGDTEAFF; cdr3_nt: TGTGCCAGCAGCTCCCACAGTGGCGACACTGAAGCTTTCTTT
clone_size: -; d_call: -; j_call: TRBJ1-6; v_call: TRBV9; cdr3_aa: CASSVSGGNNSPLHF; cdr3_nt: TGTGCCAGCAGCGTATCGGGGGGAAATAATTCACCCCTCCACTTT
clone_size: once; d_call: TRBD1; j_call: TRBJ1-1; v_call: TRBV5-4; cdr3_aa: CASSFDRGETEAFF; cdr3_nt: TGTGCCAGCAGCTTCGACAGGGGGGAAACTGAAGCTTTCTTT
clone_size: -; d_call: -; j_call: TRBJ2-7; v_call: TRBV11-3; cdr3_aa: CASSSDRRASYEQYF; cdr3_nt: TGTGCCAGCAGCTCGGATCGCAGGGCCTCCTACGAGCAGTACTTC
clone_size: -; d_call: TRBD1; j_call: TRBJ1-2; v_call: TRBV10-3; cdr3_aa: CATTTTGLYGYTF; cdr3_nt: TGTGCCACGACCACGACAGGGCTTTATGGCTACACCTTC
clone_size: -; d_call: -; j_call: TRBJ1-1; v_call: TRBV19; cdr3_aa: CASDRGTEAFF; cdr3_nt: TGTGCCAGTGACCGGGGCACTGAAGCTTTCTTT
clone_size: -; d_call: -; j_call: TRBJ2-7; v_call: TRBV9; cdr3_aa: CASSVSGQYEQYF; cdr3_nt: TGTGCCAGCAGCGTCTCAGGTCAATACGAGCAGTACTTC
clone_size: -; d_call: TRBD1; j_call: TRBJ2-7; v_call: TRBV6-1; cdr3_aa: CASSELGQGLEQYF; cdr3_nt: TGTGCCAGCAGTGAACTTGGACAGGGTCTCGAGCAGTACTTC
clone_size: -; d_call: -; j_call: TRBJ1-2; v_call: TRBV25-1; cdr3_aa: CASSDQRSVGYGYTF; cdr3_nt: TGTGCCAGCAGCGATCAGCGATCAGTAGGCTATGGCTACACCTTC
clone_size: -; d_call: -; j_call: TRBJ1-2; v_call: TRBV2; cdr3_aa: CASSAGQLSYGYTF; cdr3_nt: TGTGCCAGCAGCGCTGGACAGTTGTCCTATGGCTACACCTTC
clone_size: -; d_call: -; j_call: TRBJ1-6; v_call: TRBV6-5; cdr3_aa: CASRGGAGYNSPLHF; cdr3_nt: TGTGCCAGCCGAGGGGGGGCGGGTTATAATTCACCCCTCCACTTT
clone_size: -; d_call: TRBD1; j_call: TRBJ1-2; v_call: TRBV11-2; cdr3_aa: CASSFPGGWDGYTF; cdr3_nt: TGTGCCAGCAGCTTCCCAGGGGGCTGGGATGGCTACACCTTC
clone_size: -; d_call: -; j_call: TRBJ1-2; v_call: TRBV11-2; cdr3_aa: CASIKDGGNYGYTF; cdr3_nt: TGTGCCAGCATTAAGGACGGGGGGAACTATGGCTACACCTTC
clone_size: few; d_call: -; j_call: TRBJ1-5; v_call: TRBV7-2; cdr3_aa: CASSEGAYSNQPQHF; cdr3_nt: TGTGCCAGCAGCGAGGGAGCTTATAGCAATCAGCCCCAGCATTTT
clone_size: -; d_call: TRBD1; j_call: TRBJ1-5; v_call: TRBV19; cdr3_aa: CASSLEGTGGIQPQHF; cdr3_nt: TGTGCCAGTAGCTTGGAGGGGACAGGTGGGATCCAACCCCAGCATTTT
clone_size: -; d_call: TRBD1; j_call: TRBJ1-6; v_call: TRBV18; cdr3_aa: CASSLQGQLDSPLHF; cdr3_nt: TGTGCCAGCTCACTGCAGGGACAGCTAGATTCACCCCTCCACTTT
clone_size: -; d_call: TRBD1; j_call: TRBJ2-3; v_call: TRBV25-1; cdr3_aa: CASSEGQYPSDTQYF; cdr3_nt: TGTGCCAGCAGTGAGGGACAGTATCCCTCGGATACGCAGTATTTT
clone_size: once; d_call: TRBD1; j_call: TRBJ1-4; v_call: TRBV5-6; cdr3_aa: CASSQPGQGNEKLFF; cdr3_nt: TGTGCCAGCAGCCAGCCGGGACAGGGGAATGAAAAACTGTTTTTT
clone_size: few; d_call: -; j_call: TRBJ1-2; v_call: TRBV30; cdr3_aa: CAWSTGNYGYTF; cdr3_nt: TGTGCCTGGAGCACAGGGAACTATGGCTACACCTTC